The clone carrying this T cell receptor (beta chain) has at least ten counts. Its cognate antigen is unknown. The TCR beta libraries were generated through quantitative 5'-RACE incorporating molecular barcodes. Using its own MiXCR run on the 5' RACE reads, TCRdb lists one record per CDR3 protein. The sample lists 450,000 to 550,000 distinct CDR3 sequences, approximately 5% occurring once. CDR3 length: 12 amino acids. V was clipped by 8 bases and J by 1 base, with 8 bases between them. The data were taken from a study of CD8 T cells in ankylosing spondylitis. Study-level points and caveats: Earlier authors reported some of these motif variants in reactive arthritis synovial fluid and blood. A TCR beta motif of under ten highly homologous variants seemed to mark ankylosing spondylitis blood. Disease-linked clones reportedly concentrated significantly in matched ankylosing spondylitis synovial fluid.

The TCR was taken from a male donor with ankylosing spondylitis. The sample taken for sequencing was blood, either unsorted or a sorted T cell fraction (not recorded which). The chain couples TRBV12-3 or TRBV12-4 to TRBJ1-2; tentatively, D is TRBD1 (5 bases). CDR3 amino acids: CASAQGNYGYTF. The CDR3 nucleotides are TGTGCCAGCGCTCAGGGTAACTATGGCTACACCTTC.